This is a list of T cell receptor beta chains from one sample in a study of T cell repertoires in cytomegalovirus infection. TCRdb reprocessed the reads with MiXCR, giving one entry per CDR3 protein. The table includes fewer than 550,000 distinct CDR3 sequences, approximately 26% detected once. What was sequenced was PBMCs. All receptors come from a human donor in good health (CMV status not recorded). Some clones in this sample may be carry-over from other donors' samples. Both conserved end residues are part of each CDR3. A D gene is named only where the DNA matches it firmly. A clone size is listed for some rows: how often the clone was seen (once, few, many), or a class if it is expanded.

D: -; J: TRBJ1-3; V: TRBV7-8; size: many; CDR3: CASRVGPSGNTIYF; DNA: TGTGCCAGCAGGGTTGGTCCCTCTGGAAACACCATATATTTT
D: TRBD2; J: TRBJ2-3; V: TRBV7-2; size: many; CDR3: CASRLAVLNMNTDTQYF; DNA: TGTGCCAGCAGACTAGCGGTCCTAAACATGAACACAGATACGCAGTATTTT
D: -; J: TRBJ1-1; V: TRBV28; size: few; CDR3: CASRAAVMNTEAFF; DNA: TGTGCCAGCCGGGCGGCGGTCATGAACACTGAAGCTTTCTTT
D: -; J: TRBJ2-5; V: TRBV7-2; size: many; CDR3: CASSYQVETQYF; DNA: TGTGCCAGCAGCTACCAAGTGGAGACCCAGTACTTC
D: -; J: TRBJ1-1; V: TRBV9; size: -; CDR3: CASSVRPSPNTEAFF; DNA: TGTGCCAGCAGCGTCCGACCGAGCCCGAACACTGAAGCTTTCTTT
D: -; J: TRBJ2-1; V: TRBV11-1; size: many; CDR3: CASSSQGHNEQFF; DNA: TGTGCCAGCAGCTCACAGGGCCACAATGAGCAGTTCTTC
D: -; J: TRBJ2-1; V: TRBV19; size: -; CDR3: CASSIAQGGNEQFF; DNA: TGTGCCAGTAGTATCGCGCAGGGGGGCAATGAGCAGTTCTTC
D: TRBD1; J: TRBJ1-1; V: TRBV29-1; size: -; CDR3: CSVVTAGGGNTEAFF; DNA: TGCAGCGTTGTTACGGCAGGGGGCGGGAACACTGAAGCTTTCTTT
D: TRBD1; J: TRBJ1-2; V: TRBV5-6; size: -; CDR3: CASSLQGSRDYGYTF; DNA: TGTGCCAGCAGCTTACAGGGGTCCCGGGACTATGGCTACACCTTC
D: TRBD2; J: TRBJ2-1; V: TRBV7-8; size: many; CDR3: CASSFSKDRGEGRSRSYEQFF; DNA: TGTGCCAGCAGCTTTAGTAAAGATAGAGGGGAGGGCAGGTCAAGGTCCTATGAGCAGTTCTTC
D: -; J: TRBJ1-5; V: TRBV7-2; size: few; CDR3: CASSFGWNQPQHF; DNA: TGTGCCAGCAGCTTCGGATGGAATCAGCCCCAGCATTTT
D: -; J: TRBJ2-5; V: TRBV7-8; size: many; CDR3: CASSKMSRVETQYF; DNA: TGTGCCAGCAGCAAAATGTCGCGTGTGGAGACCCAGTACTTC
D: TRBD1; J: TRBJ1-2; V: TRBV10-3; size: few; CDR3: CAISDRGRGYGYTF; DNA: TGTGCCATCAGTGACAGGGGGCGCGGCTATGGCTACACCTTC
D: TRBD1; J: TRBJ1-5; V: TRBV28; size: -; CDR3: CASKGQGAKMNQPQHF; DNA: TGTGCCAGCAAAGGACAGGGTGCGAAGATGAATCAGCCCCAGCATTTT
D: -; J: TRBJ1-2; V: TRBV27; size: -; CDR3: CASGRTNYGYTF; DNA: TGTGCCAGCGGAAGGACGAACTATGGCTACACCTTC
D: -; J: TRBJ1-5; V: TRBV20-1; size: once; CDR3: CSATSDNGAQPQHF; DNA: TGCAGTGCTACCTCGGACAACGGGGCACAGCCCCAGCATTTT